Each of the 4 T cell receptor beta chains below was sequenced from the same sample in a study of OX40 agonist ivuxolimab in advanced cancers. The protocol was immunoSEQ multiplex PCR, while the TCRdb copy is restricted to in-frame clones and leaves out a portion. The top ten clones hold 9.5% to 15% of a sample with 20,000 to 25,000 clones, around 77% of them seen once. Source: CD4+ or CD8+ T cells sorted from blood, taken in a trial of the OX40 agonist ivuxolimab. These receptors came from an adult with an advanced solid tumor such as melanoma, head and neck, liver or kidney cancer.

This sequence joins TRBV19 and TRBJ2-1; D not resolved. CDR1 is LNHDA, CDR2 SQIVND, per germline (reference sequence). The CDR3 consists of 15 residues. Trimming took 3 bases from V and 0 from J, leaving 9 bases between them. The CDR3 reads CASSITSNSYNEQFF. The CDR3 region has the DNA TGTGCCAGTAGTATTACAAGTAACTCCTACAATGAGCAGTTCTTC.

This rearrangement joins TRBV18 to TRBJ1-2; no clear D. V was clipped by 2 bases and J by 2 bases, with 12 bases between them. Germline V gene lookup returns CDR1 KGHSH and CDR2 LQKENI. This CDR3 comprises 15 residues. CDR3: CASSPSSDVNYGYTF. CDR3 bases: TGTGCCAGCTCACCATCCTCGGATGTAAACTATGGCTACACCTTC.

The CDR3 bases are TGTGCCAGCAGTTTTATACTAGCGGGGGCCCCGAATGAGCAGTTCTTC. Protein sequence: CASSFILAGAPNEQFF. The chain employs TRBV27 and TRBJ2-1, with 11 positions matching TRBD2. The CDR3 loop spans 16 amino acids. The trim removed 3 bases at V and 7 bases at J, leaving 8 bases unmatched. From germline, CDR1 is MNHEY and CDR2 SMNVEV (reference sequence).

The chain joins TRBV25-1 to TRBJ2-3; the match to TRBD2 covers 14 bases. Trimming took 9 bases from V and 3 from J; bases not matched to a gene: 8. The CDR3 loop spans 16 amino acids. The V gene's germline CDR1 is MGHDK and CDR2 SYGVNS. In DNA form, the CDR3 reads TGTGCCAGTCCCGGACTAGCGGGGGGTATAACAGATACGCAGTATTTT. It yields the protein CASPGLAGGITDTQYF.